This passage covers 26 T cell receptor beta chains from one sample sequenced in a study of T cells in Graves' hyperthyroidism and ophthalmopathy. The investigators amplified TCR beta CDR3 regions from RNA transcripts. RT-PCR in the first round (using the HTBI primer set) targeted the TCR CDR3. One entry per CDR3 protein results from TCRdb running MiXCR on the multiplex PCR reads. The sample contains hundreds of thousands of distinct CDR3 sequences, approximately 14% of which appear only once. The sample consisted of blood. These receptors were collected from a woman younger than 35 with Graves' hyperthyroidism.

Many counts were recorded for this clonotype. This chain uses TRBV10-3 with TRBJ1-1; the match to TRBD1 covers 7 bases. Per germline, CDR1 ENHRY and CDR2 SYGVKD. The CDR3 runs 14 residues. The ends lost 5 bases at V and 3 bases at J; junction bases unmatched: 6. CDR3 sequence: CAISFRGGDTEAFF. The CDR3 nucleotides read TGTGCCATCAGTTTCAGGGGGGGCGACACTGAAGCTTTCTTT.

The V gene is TRBV6-2 or TRBV6-3, the J gene TRBJ2-5, with 7 nucleotides matching TRBD2. The CDR3 extends over 15 amino acids. Germline V gene sequence: CDR1 MNHEY, CDR2 SVGEGT. V trimming: 6 bases; J trimming: 5 bases; junction bases outside the gene matches: 12. The CDR3 spells CASRGMGGWLETQYF. The CDR3 DNA reads TGTGCCAGCAGGGGGATGGGGGGGTGGCTGGAGACCCAGTACTTC.

This clonotype has ten or more counts. This chain's CDR3 is CASSFGQGSRGGYTF. In DNA, the CDR3 is TGTGCCAGCAGCTTCGGACAGGGGTCTAGAGGAGGCTACACCTTC. The V call is TRBV11-2, the J call TRBJ1-2; 9 nucleotides align to TRBD1. This CDR3 is built from 15 residues. The germline V gene encodes CDR1 SGHAT and CDR2 FQNNGV. Losses at the gene ends were 3 bases for V and 8 bases for J; bases not matched to a gene: 10. Filled out from reference TRBV11-2 and TRBJ1-2, the complete variable domain reads EAGVAQSPRYKIIEKRQSVAFWCNPISGHATLYWYQQILGQGPKLLIQFQNNGVVDDSQLPKDRFSAERLKGVDSTLKIQPAKLEDSAVYLCASSFGQGSRGGYTFGSGTRLTVV.

This sequence joins TRBV5-6 and TRBJ1-1, with TRBD1 identical over 9 bases. The CDR3 runs 15 residues. V lost 0 bases and J lost 7; bases outside the gene matches: 7. The germline gives CDR1 SGHDT, CDR2 YYEEEE. Here the CDR3 DNA reads TGTGCCAGCAGCTTGGGGGACAGGGCCTTAAGTGAAGCTTTCTTT. Translation gives CASSLGDRALSEAFF.

This clonotype was seen many times. The chain is built from TRBV9 and TRBJ2-5; D remains unclear. The germline gives CDR1 SGDLS, CDR2 YYNGEE. Trimming left V 0 bases short and J 5 bases short, with 14 bases between. The CDR3 length is 15 residues. The CDR3 DNA reads TGTGCCAGCAGCGTAGACGCGGCACCCGGGGAGACCCAGTACTTC. Its translation is CASSVDAAPGETQYF.

This clonotype was found a few times. The V and J genes are TRBV12-3 or TRBV12-4 and TRBJ2-2, with D unclear. The CDR3 is made up of 15 amino acids. V was clipped by 7 bases and J by 0 bases, with 12 bases between them. The CDR3 is CASKRLTSNTGELFF. The DNA for the CDR3 is TGTGCCAGCAAGCGACTTACTTCGAACACCGGGGAGCTGTTTTTT.

Ten or more counts support this clonotype. The rearrangement joins TRBV27 to TRBJ1-2, with TRBD1 identical over 8 bases. The CDR3 runs to 15 residues. Germline V gene sequence: CDR1 MNHEY, CDR2 SMNVEV (reference sequence). V gave up 2 bases and J gave up 7 bases; unmatched junction bases: 9. The CDR3 spells CASSLGTQGASGYTF. The CDR3, as DNA: TGTGCCAGCAGTTTAGGGACCCAGGGGGCCTCTGGCTACACCTTC.

This clonotype was seen ten or more times. This chain uses TRBV6-1 with TRBJ2-7; 10 nucleotides line up with TRBD2. Germline CDR1 and CDR2: MNHNS and SASEGT. The CDR3 sequence is 15 residues long. V lost 5 bases, J lost 5 bases, and 9 bases stayed unmatched. The CDR3 sequence: CASSYGLAGAHEQYF. CDR3 nucleotides: TGTGCCAGCAGTTACGGGCTAGCGGGAGCCCACGAGCAGTACTTC.

This clonotype was picked up many times. The V gene is TRBV18, the J gene TRBJ2-7; no firm D call. The CDR3 has 12 amino acids. The V gene's germline CDR1 is KGHSH and CDR2 LQKENI. Trimming stripped 3 bases from V and 7 bases from J, with 10 bases between. Here the CDR3 DNA reads TGTGCCAGCTCACCCCCCTTCTCTGAGCAGTACTTC. Its protein is CASSPPFSEQYF.

This clonotype occurred many times. This rearrangement joins TRBV14 to TRBJ2-2; TRBD1 might be the D (6 bases). The ends were cut back, 4 bases at V and 0 bases at J, with 21 bases in the middle. Germline V lookup: CDR1 SGHDN, CDR2 FVKESK. This CDR3 has 19 residues. CDR3: CASSLGTTHLSTNTGELFF. The CDR3 DNA is TGTGCCAGCAGCCTTGGGACAACCCACCTGTCAACGAACACCGGGGAGCTGTTTTTT.

Ten or more counts support this clonotype. The chain joins TRBV2 to TRBJ2-7; 15 nucleotides line up with TRBD2. V dropped 7 bases and J dropped 6; count of bases not matched to a gene: 4. This CDR3 contains 14 residues. Germline CDR1 is SNHLY and CDR2 is FYNNEI. Here the CDR3 reads CASTGTSGRSEQYF. The DNA for the CDR3 is TGTGCCAGCACTGGGACTAGCGGGAGGAGCGAGCAGTACTTC.

This clonotype was detected ten times or more. The chain is built from TRBV30 and TRBJ1-2, with a possible D match to TRBD1 (5 bases). Germline V gene lookup returns CDR1 GTSNPN and CDR2 SVGIG (reference sequence). V shed 0 bases and J shed 2 bases, with 16 bases lying between them. The CDR3 has 16 amino acids. CDR3 coding DNA: TGTGCCTGGAGTGTATCGTCCCGGGACCGCAACTATGGCTACACCTTC. It encodes CAWSVSSRDRNYGYTF. Drawing the rest from reference TRBV30 and TRBJ1-2, the complete variable domain is SQTIHQWPATLVQPVGSPLSLECTVEGTSNPNLYWYRQAAGRGLQLLFYSVGIGQISSEVPQNLSASRPQDRQFILSSKKLLLSDSGFYLCAWSVSSRDRNYGYTFGSGTRLTVV.

This clonotype has ten or more counts. The V call is TRBV25-1, the J call TRBJ1-1; 8 positions agree with TRBD1. This CDR3 has 13 residues. Germline CDR1 and CDR2: MGHDK and SYGVNS. The ends lost 5 bases at V and 8 bases at J; junction bases unmatched: 7. CDR3 DNA sequence: TGTGCCAGCAGTCTTCAGGGGGCGAGGGAAGCTTTCTTT. It is translated as CASSLQGAREAFF.

About this clonotype itself: Just one base apart from a much larger clone, this may be a read error. The chain has TRBV5-5 and TRBJ1-3, with D unresolved. Germline CDR1 is SGHKS and CDR2 is YYEKEE (reference sequence). CDR3 size: 15 residues. The CDR3, as DNA: TGTGCCAGCAGCTTGGTGGCGTCCTCTGGAAACACCACATATTTT. It is translated as CASSLVASSGNTTYF.

The CDR3: CASSLRTGAGAEAFF. The CDR3 nucleotides are TGCGCCAGCAGCTTGAGAACAGGGGCTGGAGCTGAAGCTTTCTTT. The genes are TRBV5-1 and TRBJ1-1, with TRBD1 matching over 7 bases. The germline V gene encodes CDR1 SGHRS and CDR2 YFSETQ. The CDR3 is made up of 15 amino acids. J was trimmed by 6 bases and V by 1 base; bases with no gene match: 9.

Points on this clonotype: Germline is not matched at one junction end, which may reflect a read error. V gene TRBV12-3 or TRBV12-4 combines with J gene TRBJ1-6, with a tentative D call TRBD1 (6 bases). The CDR3 is 14 residues long. CDR3 in DNA: TGTCCCAGCAGGGAACAGGGTGTCAGTTCACCCCTCCACTTT. This gives the protein CPSREQGVSSPLHF.

This clonotype was recorded many times. J is TRBJ1-2 and V is TRBV7-6, with D unclear. Trimming removed 5 bases at V and 4 bases at J, with 17 bases between. This CDR3 is 15 amino acids long. CDR1 and CDR2 from the germline V gene are SGHVS and FNYEAQ. The CDR3 loop reads CASSPLGSTGYGYTF. CDR3 DNA sequence: TGTGCCAGCAGCCCACTGGGTTCGACGGGCTATGGCTACACCTTC.

The rearrangement joins TRBV10-3 to TRBJ1-2, with TRBD1 identical over 7 bases. V shed 8 bases and J 8 bases; nucleotides not matched to a gene: 14. CDR3 length: 14 amino acids. Germline CDR1 is ENHRY and CDR2 is SYGVKD. CDR3 in amino acids: CAIPRTGRVWGYTF. CDR3 DNA: TGTGCCATCCCTCGGACAGGACGGGTCTGGGGCTACACCTTC.

This clonotype was detected ten times or more. The chain carries TRBV10-3 and TRBJ2-7; D is uncertain. This CDR3 contains 14 residues. From germline, CDR1 is ENHRY and CDR2 SYGVKD. The V gene lost 0 bases and the J gene lost 4 bases, with 10 bases spanning the gap. CDR3 DNA: TGTGCCATCAGTGAGTCGGGCCTGGGGTACGAGCAGTACTTC. Translation: CAISESGLGYEQYF.

The genes are TRBV2 and TRBJ1-5; TRBD1 matches at 8 bases. The J segment lost 0 bases and the V segment lost 6 bases, leaving 4 bases of the junction unmatched. This CDR3 comprises 15 residues. Per germline, CDR1 SNHLY and CDR2 FYNNEI. The CDR3 bases are TGTGCCAGCAGCGGACAGGGAAATAGCAATCAGCCCCAGCATTTT. Residues: CASSGQGNSNQPQHF.

This clonotype was counted many times. This sequence joins TRBV7-3 and TRBJ2-3; D unclear. Trimming removed 1 base at V and 2 bases at J, with 10 bases between. This CDR3 has 15 residues. Per the germline V gene, CDR1 is SGHTA and CDR2 is FQGTGA. The CDR3, as DNA: TGTGCCAGCAGCTTAATTCACGGGCCCACAGATACGCAGTATTTT. Translation: CASSLIHGPTDTQYF.

This chain links TRBV11-2 with TRBJ1-1, with D perhaps TRBD1 (5 bases). V gave up 5 bases and J gave up 1 base, with 20 bases separating them. The CDR3 loop spans 17 amino acids. Germline loops: CDR1 SGHAT, CDR2 FQNNGV. The CDR3 loop reads CASSLNGARMGNTEAFF. The CDR3 DNA sequence: TGTGCCAGCAGCCTTAATGGGGCGCGAATGGGGAACACTGAAGCTTTCTTT.

A word on this clonotype: A much larger clone differs from this one at a single base, so this may be a read error. V gene TRBV30 combines with J gene TRBJ2-7, with 8 nucleotides matching TRBD1. The CDR3 runs 11 residues. The germline CDR1 and CDR2 sequences are GTSNPN and SVGIG (reference sequence). The CDR3 loop is CARTGQGEQYF. The CDR3 region has the DNA TGTGCTCGGACAGGGCAGGGTGAGCAGTACTTC.

The chain employs TRBV5-1 and TRBJ2-7; D unclear. The length of the CDR3 is 14 residues. Trimming took off 4 bases at V and 7 bases at J, with 18 bases between the two ends. Per germline, CDR1 SGHRS and CDR2 YFSETQ. CDR3 loop: CASSLGFPDREQYF. CDR3 DNA: TGCGCCAGCAGCCTGGGCTTCCCCGATAGGGAGCAGTACTTC.

This sequence joins TRBV7-6 and TRBJ2-7, with 7 bases lining up with TRBD2. The CDR3 is made up of 17 amino acids. Unmatched junction bases numbered 10, after V lost 0 bases and J lost 2 bases. Germline V gene sequence: CDR1 SGHVS, CDR2 FNYEAQ. The CDR3 bases are TGTGCCAGCAGCTTAGCCGAGGGTAGCGGGTCACCCTACGAGCAGTACTTC. Protein: CASSLAEGSGSPYEQYF. Supplemented by reference TRBV7-6 and TRBJ2-7, the full variable domain reads GAGVSQSPRYKVTKRGQDVALRCDPISGHVSLYWYRQALGQGPEFLTYFNYEAQQDKSGLPNDRFSAERPEGSISTLTIQRTEQRDSAMYRCASSLAEGSGSPYEQYFGPGTRLTVT.

This clonotype occurred many times. This chain uses TRBV18 with TRBJ1-2; the D gene is possibly TRBD1 (5 bases). V lost 0 bases, J lost 7 bases, and 12 bases lay in between. In germline, CDR1 is KGHSH, CDR2 LQKENI. The CDR3 covers 14 residues. In DNA, the CDR3 is TGTGCCAGCTCACCACCCCCTGAGGGGTCTGGCTACACCTTC. Translating it yields CASSPPPEGSGYTF.